This record looks at one T cell receptor (beta chain) sequence and its context. Authors' data handling: Estimation of nucleated cell counts was performed using reference gene primer amplification. Only in-frame clones appear in the TCRdb table, and some are missing; sequencing was by immunoSEQ multiplex PCR. That table furnishes V, J and clone size, whereas the DNA furnished D and trimming. The sample yields 120,000 or so clones, 80% seen once. This specimen belongs to a study of blood T cell repertoires in COVID-19. About the research overall: Acute-phase and convalescent COVID-19 samples originated in the United States, Italy and Spain. From T cells, B-cell-depleted T cells, or PBMCs came the material, which was cDNA or gDNA.

Specimen: peripheral blood. The sequence derives from a man in his 70s with acute or convalescent COVID-19.

The CDR3 protein is CASSARQGAGGANVLTF. DNA of the CDR3: TGTGCCAGCAGCGCCCGACAGGGGGCAGGTGGGGCCAACGTCCTGACTTTC. The gene calls are TRBV9 and TRBJ2-6, with TRBD1 matching 10 bases. The CDR3 is 17 residues long. Unmatched junction bases numbered 6, after V lost 3 bases and J lost 3 bases. CDR1 is SGDLS, CDR2 YYNGEE, per germline.